This TCR beta chain appears in the sequencing data of a study of early T cells in non-severe SARS-CoV-2 infection. The study's findings and limits: There was a bias toward anti-spike CD8 responses in VDJdb matching, which missed private and CD4 specificities.

As part of library construction, unique molecular identifiers were attached to individual cDNA molecules. TCRdb called the 5' RACE reads again in MiXCR, with one record for every CDR3 protein. The sample lists around 81,000 distinct CDR3 sequences, more than 13% occurring once. On this clonotype itself: The antigen remains undetermined.

CDR1 is PRHDT and CDR2 is FYEKMQ in the germline V gene (reference sequence). The CDR3 has 18 amino acids. The ends were cut back, 5 bases at V and 4 bases at J, with 25 bases in the middle. The specimen was whole blood. The TCR was taken from an adult who was a healthcare worker with PCR-confirmed SARS-CoV-2 infection or an uninfected control (not recorded which). V gene TRBV13 combines with J gene TRBJ2-3, with a possible D match to TRBD1 (6 bases). The chain's CDR3 is CASSRKLTGPGRADTQYF. The CDR3 bases are TGTGCCAGCAGCCGAAAACTTACAGGGCCGGGACGGGCAGATACGCAGTATTTT.